The source of this TCR beta chain is a study of blood T cell repertoires in COVID-19. On the study more broadly: The origin of the acute and convalescent COVID-19 samples was the United States, Italy and Spain. T cells, B-cell-depleted T cells, or PBMCs provided the cDNA or gDNA that served as material.

The authors' processing: Estimates of nucleated cell counts were drawn from the amplification of reference gene primers. Sequenced by immunoSEQ multiplex PCR; TCRdb stores in-frame clones only, minus some. V and J calls and clone size are copied from that table; D and trimming were computed from the DNA. The data hold around 200,000 clones, with about 85% observed a single time. The J segment lost 5 bases and the V segment lost 7 bases, leaving 6 bases of the junction unmatched. Looked up from germline, CDR1 is MNHEY and CDR2 is SMNVEV (reference sequence). The CDR3 extends over 13 amino acids. The chain links TRBV27 to TRBJ2-3; 7 bases align to TRBD2. The TCR was taken from an elderly woman with acute or convalescent COVID-19. The sequenced sample consisted of peripheral blood. The CDR3 loop reads CASKAGGGDTQYF. The CDR3 DNA follows: TGTGCCAGCAAGGCGGGCGGGGGAGATACGCAGTATTTT.